This T cell receptor (beta chain) came from a study of regulatory T cells in long-lasting Graves disease. Study conclusions and caveats: New patients shared fewer public clonotypes (966) than persistent patients did (about 2,700). Thyroid tissue went unexamined; only peripheral blood was analyzed.

CDR1 and CDR2 (germline): MNHEY, SMNVEV (reference sequence). Trimming cost V 3 bases and J 3 bases, with 8 bases left between them. The CDR3 runs 14 residues. The sample's time point: persistent/refractory GD, antithyroid drugs over 5 years with positive TRAb. RNA extracted from PBMCs served as the sequencing template. Graves' disease diagnosis was established per American Thyroid Association guidelines. Combining iRepertoire HTBI primers with Arm-PCR of CDR3 regions, the authors built TCR beta libraries. One entry per CDR3 protein results from TCRdb running MiXCR on the multiplex PCR reads. This table has roughly 450,000 distinct CDR3 sequences, 23% appearing once. A word on this clonotype: The antigen is undetermined.

The chain couples TRBV27 to TRBJ2-2; D call uncertain. This clonotype was sampled from a female donor with Graves disease. The specimen comprised peripheral blood mononuclear cells (PBMCs), sampled when the disease was refractory, from a patient treated with antithyroid drugs. The CDR3 reads CASSLLGYTGELFF. The CDR3 nucleotides are TGTGCCAGCAGTTTGTTGGGTTACACCGGGGAGCTGTTTTTT.